This T cell receptor (beta chain) was recovered during a study of cytomegalovirus exposure and HLA in healthy donors. With 1 base removed from V and 6 bases from J, the gap between germline ends came to 10 bases. The CDR3 is 14 residues long. Germline CDR1 and CDR2: SGDLS and YYNGEE. Using immunoSEQ multiplex PCR, the repertoire was profiled, and TCRdb retains in-frame clones only, with some absent. The sample consists of approximately 200,000 clones, approximately 80% of them appearing once. This clonotype was obtained from a woman younger than 45 in good health and CMV-seropositive. The specimen sequenced was PBMCs. V usage is TRBV9 and J usage is TRBJ1-4, with a tentative D call TRBD1 (6 bases). The CDR3 DNA reads as TGTGCCAGCAGCGTAAGGGGGATGGATGAAAAACTGTTTTTT. Amino acid sequence: CASSVRGMDEKLFF.